This paragraph reports one TCR beta chain. While infection was still active, Seattle patients were enrolled and then followed longitudinally. These data belong to a study of blood T cell repertoires in COVID-19. The overall study: Specimens from acute and convalescent COVID-19 originated in the United States, Italy and Spain. PBMCs, B-cell-depleted T cells, or T cells provided the cDNA or gDNA that made up the material.

Source study methods: By means of reference gene primer amplification, nucleated cell counts were estimated. TCRdb keeps only in-frame clones here, not all; method: immunoSEQ multiplex PCR. The DNA gave D and trimming, while V, J and clone size come from that table. The sample shows 100,000 to 150,000 clones, about four fifths of them seen only once. V was trimmed by 8 bases and J by 0 bases, leaving 5 bases between them. The V gene's germline CDR1 is MNHEY and CDR2 SVGAGI. The CDR3 extends over 12 amino acids. Sequencing input: peripheral blood. This receptor was obtained from a man aged 25 to 40 with COVID-19, enrolled during active disease. The gene calls are TRBV6-5 and TRBJ1-3; no clear D. CDR3: CASAVSGNTIYF. CDR3 nucleotides: TGTGCCAGCGCGGTCTCTGGAAACACCATATATTTT.